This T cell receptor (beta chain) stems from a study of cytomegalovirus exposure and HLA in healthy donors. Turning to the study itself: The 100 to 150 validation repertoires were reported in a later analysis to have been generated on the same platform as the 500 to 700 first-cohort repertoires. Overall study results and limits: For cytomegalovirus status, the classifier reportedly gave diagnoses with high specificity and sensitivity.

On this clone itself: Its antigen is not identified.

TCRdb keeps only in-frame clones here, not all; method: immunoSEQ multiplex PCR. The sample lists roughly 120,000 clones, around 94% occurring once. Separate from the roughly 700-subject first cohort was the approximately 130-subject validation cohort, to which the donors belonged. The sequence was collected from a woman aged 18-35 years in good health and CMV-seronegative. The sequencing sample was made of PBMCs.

The CDR3 DNA reads as TGTGCCAGCAGTTACGTCCAGCGGGAGACCCAGTACTTC. Its protein is CASSYVQRETQYF. The J gene is TRBJ2-5, the V gene TRBV6-5, with a weak D call TRBD2 (5 bases). Deletions cut 2 bases from V and 5 bases from J, with 9 bases between. Germline CDR1 is MNHEY and CDR2 is SVGAGI. The CDR3 is made up of 13 amino acids.